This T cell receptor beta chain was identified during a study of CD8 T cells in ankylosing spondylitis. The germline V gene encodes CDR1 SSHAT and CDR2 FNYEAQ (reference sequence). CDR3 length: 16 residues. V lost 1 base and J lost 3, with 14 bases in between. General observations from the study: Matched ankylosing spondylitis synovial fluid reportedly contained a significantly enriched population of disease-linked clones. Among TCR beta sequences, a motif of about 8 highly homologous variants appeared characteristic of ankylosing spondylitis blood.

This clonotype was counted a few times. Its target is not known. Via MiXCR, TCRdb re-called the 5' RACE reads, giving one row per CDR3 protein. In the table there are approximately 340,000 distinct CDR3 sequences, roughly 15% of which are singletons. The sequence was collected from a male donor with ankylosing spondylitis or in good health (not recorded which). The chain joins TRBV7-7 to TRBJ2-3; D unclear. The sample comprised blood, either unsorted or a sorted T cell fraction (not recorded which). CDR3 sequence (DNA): TGTGCCAGCAGCTTAGATTCGGCAGGTGGGACAGATACGCAGTATTTT. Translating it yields CASSLDSAGGTDTQYF.